The 22 T cell receptor beta chains listed next were all sequenced from one sample in a study of Graves' ophthalmopathy and Graves' hyperthyroidism. Investigators amplified TCR beta CDR3 regions from RNA transcripts. Second-round multiplex PCR followed a first-round RT-PCR using HTBI primers. TCRdb itself ran the multiplex PCR reads through MiXCR, one entry per CDR3 protein. There are about 500,000 distinct CDR3 sequences in the sample; under 40% occur only once, and 3.5% to 4.5% lies in the top ten. Sequenced input: peripheral blood or thyroid tissue (not recorded which). The receptor set was obtained from an adult man with Graves' hyperthyroidism.

The chain recombines TRBV6-1 with TRBJ1-2; D possibly corresponds to TRBD1 (5 bases). The CDR3 consists of 12 residues. CDR1 is MNHNS and CDR2 is SASEGT in the germline V gene. V was pared by 7 bases and J by 4 bases, with 10 bases between. The DNA for the CDR3 is TGTGCCAGCAAGGGGTCGGCCTATGGCTACACCTTC. As protein: CASKGSAYGYTF.

Regarding this clonotype: This may arise from a read error, as a much more abundant clone is one base away. The chain recombines TRBV5-6 with TRBJ2-7, with TRBD1 identical over 10 bases. Trimming removed 4 bases from V and 6 bases from J; junction bases left unmatched: 7. The CDR3 spans 14 residues. Germline assignment: CDR1 SGHDT and CDR2 YYEEEE. The CDR3 bases are TGTGCCAGCAGCCTGACAGGGGGCACCGGCGAGCAGTACTTC. Protein sequence: CASSLTGGTGEQYF.

This clonotype was observed many times. The chain employs TRBV24-1 and TRBJ1-5, with TRBD1 as a possible D gene (6 bases). CDR3 size: 13 residues. Germline loops: CDR1 KGHDR, CDR2 SFDVKD. V was clipped by 4 bases and J by 13 bases, with 16 bases between them. CDR3 residues: CATSEPGVTPQHF. CDR3 nucleotides: TGTGCCACCAGTGAACCAGGGGTCACCCCTCAGCATTTT.

The genes are TRBV11-2 and TRBJ2-7, with TRBD1 matching 9 bases. The trim removed 4 bases at V and 7 bases at J, leaving 11 bases unmatched. Germline V CDR1 and CDR2: SGHAT, FQNNGV. CDR3 length: 15 residues. The CDR3 DNA follows: TGTGCCAGCAGCTACGGACAGGGGAGCTACAATGAGCAGTACTTC. Residues: CASSYGQGSYNEQYF.

This chain connects TRBV27 to TRBJ1-5; tentatively, D is TRBD1 (5 bases). Trimming stripped 5 bases from V and 2 bases from J, with 13 bases between. The CDR3 length is 15 residues. Germline V gives CDR1 MNHEY, CDR2 SMNVEV (reference sequence). The CDR3 sequence is CASSPTGRGNQPQHF. The CDR3 DNA reads as TGTGCCAGCAGTCCCACGGGACGGGGCAATCAGCCCCAGCATTTT.

This clonotype was seen more than once but under ten times. V usage is TRBV5-1 and J usage is TRBJ2-5, with 10 bases identical to TRBD2. CDR3 length: 16 amino acids. Germline assignment: CDR1 SGHRS and CDR2 YFSETQ. Trimming cost V 4 bases and J 5 bases; bases outside gene matches: 11. In nucleotides, the CDR3 is TGCGCCAGCAGCCCTGGGGCTAGCGGGAGAGGTGAGACCCAGTACTTC. This gives the protein CASSPGASGRGETQYF. Filled out from reference TRBV5-1 and TRBJ2-5, the complete variable domain reads KAGVTQTPRYLIKTRGQQVTLSCSPISGHRSVSWYQQTPGQGLQFLFEYFSETQRNKGNFPGRFSGRQFSNSRSEMNVSTLELGDSALYLCASSPGASGRGETQYFGPGTRLLVL.

This clonotype was counted only a few times. This chain uses TRBV19 with TRBJ1-5; D perhaps matches TRBD1 (5 bases). Germline CDR1 LNHDA, CDR2 SQIVND (reference sequence). Trimming removed 8 bases at V and 0 bases at J, with 23 bases between. The CDR3 contains 18 residues. CDR3 residues: CASANLGALGYSNQPQHF. The CDR3, as DNA: TGTGCCAGTGCAAACCTCGGGGCTCTGGGTTATAGCAATCAGCCCCAGCATTTT.

The V call is TRBV19, the J call TRBJ2-5; perhaps TRBD2 as D (6 bases). The DNA end lines up better with TRBJ2-1; the J call may be wrong. The CDR3 runs 13 residues. Germline CDR1 reads LNHDA; CDR2 reads SQIVND (reference sequence). The DNA of the CDR3 is TGTGCCAGTACCCAACTTGGGGGAGGTGAGCAGTTCTTC. Translation: CASTQLGGGEQFF.

V gene TRBV7-9 combines with J gene TRBJ1-3, with D uncertain. The V gene's germline CDR1 is SEHNR and CDR2 FQNEAQ (reference sequence). Deletions cut 3 bases from V and 8 bases from J, with 11 bases between. The CDR3 length is 13 residues. The DNA for the CDR3 is TGTGCCAGCAGCTTGACGGGCACCGACACCATATATTTT. Residues: CASSLTGTDTIYF.

This clonotype appeared many times. The DNA of the CDR3 is TGCAGCGTCACAGAAGGGGGTACTAATGAAAAACTGTTTTTT. Translating gives CSVTEGGTNEKLFF. This chain links TRBV29-1 with TRBJ1-4; a possible D gene is TRBD1 (6 bases). Germline values: CDR1 SQVTM, CDR2 ANQGSEA. CDR3 size: 14 residues. V was pared by 6 bases and J by 2 bases, with 13 bases between.

CDR3 sequence: CASSGRDTEAFF. The CDR3 nucleotides are TGCGCCAGCAGTGGCCGGGACACTGAAGCTTTCTTT. The chain recombines TRBV10-2 with TRBJ1-1; the D is unclear. This CDR3 comprises 12 residues. Between the trimmed V and J ends, which lost 4 bases and 3 bases, there was a span of 6 bases. CDR1 is WSHSY and CDR2 is SAAADI in the germline V gene.

The chain uses TRBV5-1 and TRBJ1-2; D remains ambiguous. The CDR3 covers 15 residues. V lost 1 base to trimming and J lost 2 bases, with 12 bases between them. Germline values: CDR1 SGHRS, CDR2 YFSETQ. The CDR3: CASSLLQPGNYGYTF. For the CDR3, the DNA is TGCGCCAGCAGCTTGCTTCAGCCAGGAAACTATGGCTACACCTTC.

Notes on this clonotype: This may be a read error, as it is one base from a much larger clone. V usage is TRBV20-1 and J usage is TRBJ1-2, with D possibly being TRBD1 (5 bases). The CDR3 loop spans 14 amino acids. V was cut by 1 base and J by 5 bases, with 14 bases left in between. The germline CDR1 and CDR2 sequences are DFQATT and SNEGSKA (reference sequence). The DNA for the CDR3 is TGCAGTGCTAGAGGTACTGGGGCAGAATATGGCTACACCTTC. This codes for CSARGTGAEYGYTF.

A note on this clonotype: One end of the junction varies from germline; a read error may be responsible. V usage is TRBV7-9 and J usage is TRBJ2-3, with TRBD1 as a possible D gene (6 bases). Germline assignment: CDR1 SEHNR and CDR2 FQNEAQ (reference sequence). CDR3 length: 14 residues. The CDR3 protein is CASSIAQGADTQYF. In DNA, the CDR3 is TGTGCCAGCAGCATAGCACAGGGAGCAGATACGCAGTATTTT.

The rearrangement joins TRBV7-2 to TRBJ2-5, with TRBD1 identical over 9 bases. V gave up 5 bases and J gave up 5 bases; unmatched junction bases: 6. The CDR3 covers 14 residues. Germline V gives CDR1 SGHTA, CDR2 FQGNSA. Here the CDR3 DNA reads TGTGCCAGCAGCCAGAACAGGGGGCTGGAGACCCAGTACTTC. As protein: CASSQNRGLETQYF. The full variable domain, in which reference TRBV7-2 and TRBJ2-5 provide the parts outside the CDR3, is GAGVSQSPSNKVTEKGKDVELRCDPISGHTALYWYRQSLGQGLEFLIYFQGNSAPDKSGLPSDRFSAERTGGSVSTLTIQRTQQEDSAVYLCASSQNRGLETQYFGPGTRLLVL.

The CDR3 loop reads CASSQDLRGAGNSPLHF. CDR3 in DNA: TGTGCCAGCAGCCAAGATTTGCGCGGAGCAGGGAATTCACCCCTCCACTTT. V is TRBV2 and J is TRBJ1-6; the D gene is possibly TRBD1 (5 bases). Trimming shortened V by 6 bases and J by 7 bases, and 22 bases separated the two germline ends. The CDR3 runs 17 residues. From germline, CDR1 is SNHLY and CDR2 FYNNEI.

The chain couples TRBV7-2 to TRBJ2-5; a possible D gene is TRBD1 (5 bases). V gave up 5 bases and J gave up 5 bases, with 18 bases separating them. Per germline, CDR1 SGHTA and CDR2 FQGNSA. The CDR3 extends over 15 amino acids. The CDR3 coding sequence is TGTGCCAGCAGCAACAACAGGAACCCTGGGGAGACCCAGTACTTC. Protein product: CASSNNRNPGETQYF.

In DNA form, the CDR3 reads TGTGCCACCAGTGCTAGAGATGGGTCGGGAGATGGGGAGACCCAGTACTTC. Translating gives CATSARDGSGDGETQYF. The rearrangement uses TRBV24-1 and TRBJ2-5, with a possible D match to TRBD2 (6 bases). CDR1 is KGHDR and CDR2 is SFDVKD in the germline V gene. The V and J ends lost 5 bases and 5 bases respectively, with 23 bases between them. The CDR3 is 17 residues long.

The chain links TRBV6-5 to TRBJ1-2; tentatively, D is TRBD1 (6 bases). Trimming removed 7 bases from V and 12 bases from J, with 21 bases in between. This CDR3 comprises 13 residues. CDR1 is MNHEY and CDR2 is SVGAGI in the germline V gene. The CDR3 is CASKLTGHSGNTF. Written as DNA, the CDR3 is TGTGCCAGCAAGCTGACAGGACACTCTGGAAACACCTTC.

To note about this clonotype: Possible read error: a much larger clone is one base away. The chain joins TRBV6-1 to TRBJ1-1; D perhaps matches TRBD1 (5 bases). Germline V lookup: CDR1 MNHNS, CDR2 SASEGT. The CDR3 contains 16 residues. Trimming left V 10 bases short and J 0 bases short, with 21 bases between. The CDR3 sequence is CANSPEPGRMNTEAFF. The CDR3 DNA reads as TGTGCCAACAGCCCTGAACCGGGACGGATGAACACTGAAGCTTTCTTT.

This clonotype has a count of ten or more. This chain joins TRBV7-9 and TRBJ2-7, with D tentatively TRBD1 (5 bases). V lost 1 base and J 6 bases, leaving 10 bases between the germline ends. The CDR3 extends over 13 amino acids. Germline CDR1 is SEHNR and CDR2 is FQNEAQ (reference sequence). The CDR3 coding sequence is TGTGCCAGCAGCTTAGAGGGGCAGTTCGAGCAGTACTTC. Amino acid sequence: CASSLEGQFEQYF.

The rearrangement uses TRBV7-3 and TRBJ2-7; 10 nucleotides line up with TRBD2. The J call is in doubt because the DNA end fits TRBJ2-1 better. The CDR3 runs to 17 residues. CDR1 and CDR2 (germline): SGHTA, FQGTGA. The chain's CDR3 is CASSPGHSGGRYNEQFF. Here the CDR3 DNA reads TGTGCCAGCAGCCCGGGACATAGCGGGGGGAGGTACAATGAGCAGTTCTTC.